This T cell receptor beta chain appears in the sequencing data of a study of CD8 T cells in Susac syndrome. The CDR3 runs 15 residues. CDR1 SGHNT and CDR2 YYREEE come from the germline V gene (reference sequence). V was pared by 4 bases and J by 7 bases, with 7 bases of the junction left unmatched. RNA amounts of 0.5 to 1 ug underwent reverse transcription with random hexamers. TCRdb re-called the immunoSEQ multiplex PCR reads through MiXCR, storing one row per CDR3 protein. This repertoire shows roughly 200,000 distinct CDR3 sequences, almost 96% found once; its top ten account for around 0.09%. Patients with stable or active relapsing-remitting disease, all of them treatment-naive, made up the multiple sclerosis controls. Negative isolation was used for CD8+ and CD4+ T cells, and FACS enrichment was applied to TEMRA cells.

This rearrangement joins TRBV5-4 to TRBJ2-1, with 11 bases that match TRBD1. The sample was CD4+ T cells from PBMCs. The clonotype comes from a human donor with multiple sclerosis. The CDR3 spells CASSPGTGGVNEQFF. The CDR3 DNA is TGTGCCAGCAGCCCCGGGACAGGGGGGGTGAATGAGCAGTTCTTC.